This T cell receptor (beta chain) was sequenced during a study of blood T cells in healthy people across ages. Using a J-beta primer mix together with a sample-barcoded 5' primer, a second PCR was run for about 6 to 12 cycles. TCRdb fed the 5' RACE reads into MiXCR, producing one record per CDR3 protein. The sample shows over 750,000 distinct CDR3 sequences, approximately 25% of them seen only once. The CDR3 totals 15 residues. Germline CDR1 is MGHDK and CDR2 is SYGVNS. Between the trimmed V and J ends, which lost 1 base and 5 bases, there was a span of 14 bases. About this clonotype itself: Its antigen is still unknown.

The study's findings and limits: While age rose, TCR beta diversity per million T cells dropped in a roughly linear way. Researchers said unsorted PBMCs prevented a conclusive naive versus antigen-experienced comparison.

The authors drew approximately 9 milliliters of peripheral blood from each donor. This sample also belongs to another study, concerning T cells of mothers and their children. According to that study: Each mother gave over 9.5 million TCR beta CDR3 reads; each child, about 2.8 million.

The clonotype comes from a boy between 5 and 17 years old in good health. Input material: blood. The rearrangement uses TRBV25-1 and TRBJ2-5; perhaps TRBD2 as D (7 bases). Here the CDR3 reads CASSEFRGALETQYF. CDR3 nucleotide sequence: TGTGCCAGCAGTGAATTCCGGGGGGCGTTGGAGACCCAGTACTTC.